The 22 T cell receptor beta chains below were found in one sample sequenced in a study of cytomegalovirus exposure and HLA in healthy donors. With 60 Vbeta and 13 Jbeta primers, the PCR was carried out. Method: immunoSEQ multiplex PCR; TCRdb's copy keeps in-frame clones and lacks some. The sample consists of roughly 160,000 clones, approximately 82% of them appearing once. What was sequenced was PBMCs. The receptors stem from a male donor in good health and CMV-seropositive.

The rearrangement uses TRBV18 and TRBJ2-3; D is unresolved. CDR3 length: 15 amino acids. Germline V gene data show CDR1 as KGHSH and CDR2 as LQKENI. The V end was cut by 2 bases, the J end by 0 bases, with 9 bases between. CDR3 sequence: CASSPESPSTDTQYF. The CDR3, as DNA: TGTGCCAGCTCACCAGAGTCACCTAGCACAGATACGCAGTATTTT.

This clone was observed once. The V gene is TRBV27, the J gene TRBJ2-3; D might be TRBD2 (5 bases). The CDR3 length is 15 residues. V shed 3 bases and J shed 0 bases, with 10 bases lying between them. CDR1 is MNHEY, CDR2 SMNVEV, per germline (reference sequence). The CDR3 DNA reads as TGTGCCAGCAGTTTTTTGGGAGTGAGCACAGATACGCAGTATTTT. Its translation is CASSFLGVSTDTQYF.

This clone appeared a single time. The J gene is TRBJ2-7, the V gene TRBV11-2, with 8 bases identical to TRBD2. The CDR3 consists of 15 residues. Germline V gives CDR1 SGHAT, CDR2 FQNNGV. V trimming: 5 bases; J trimming: 0 bases; junction bases outside the gene matches: 6. CDR3 residues: CASSPISGASYEQYF. CDR3 coding DNA: TGTGCCAGCAGCCCTATTAGCGGGGCCTCCTACGAGCAGTACTTC.

The chain employs TRBV11-3 and TRBJ2-3; TRBD1 aligns across 8 bases. V was pared by 4 bases and J by 0 bases, with 3 bases of the junction left unmatched. This CDR3 is 15 amino acids long. Germline V gives CDR1 SGHNT, CDR2 YENEEA. The CDR3 loop is CASSSGQASTDTQYF. CDR3 bases: TGTGCCAGCAGCTCGGGACAGGCAAGCACAGATACGCAGTATTTT.

This chain links TRBV7-9 with TRBJ1-5; D call uncertain. V was trimmed by 5 bases and J by 0 bases, leaving 8 bases between them. This CDR3 region has 14 residues. Germline V gene sequence: CDR1 SEHNR, CDR2 FQNEAQ (reference sequence). CDR3 amino acids: CASSTGVSNQPQHF. In DNA, the CDR3 is TGTGCCAGCAGCACCGGGGTTAGCAATCAGCCCCAGCATTTT.

The CDR3 DNA reads TGTGCCAGCAGCTTAGCGCGTGCTAATCAGCCCCAGCATTTT. Its protein is CASSLARANQPQHF. The chain uses TRBV7-2 and TRBJ1-5, with D hard to call. Germline values: CDR1 SGHTA, CDR2 FQGNSA. The CDR3 consists of 14 residues. V was cut by 0 bases and J by 4 bases, with 7 bases left in between.

This sequence joins TRBV19 and TRBJ2-7, with 14 nucleotides matching TRBD2. The CDR3 loop spans 19 amino acids. The germline V gene has CDR1 LNHDA and CDR2 SQIVND (reference sequence). With V trimmed by 6 bases and J by 3 bases, 16 bases remained unmatched. The CDR3 region is CASRPQMTSGRDRGYEQYF. The CDR3 region has the DNA TGTGCCAGTAGACCCCAAATGACTAGCGGGAGGGATCGTGGCTACGAGCAGTACTTC. Variable domain in full (rest from reference TRBV19 and TRBJ2-7): DGGITQSPKYLFRKEGQNVTLSCEQNLNHDAMYWYRQDPGQGLRLIYYSQIVNDFQKGDIAEGYSVSREKKESFPLTVTSAQKNPTAFYLCASRPQMTSGRDRGYEQYFGPGTRLTVT.

This chain uses TRBV6-6 with TRBJ1-4; 8 bases agree with TRBD1. The CDR3 is 15 amino acids. V lost 1 base, J lost 8 bases, and 6 bases stayed unmatched. Germline CDR1 reads MNHNY; CDR2 reads SVGAGI (reference sequence). The CDR3 DNA is TGTGCCAGCAGTTACTGGACAGGGTTATCGGAAAAACTGTTTTTT. Amino acid sequence: CASSYWTGLSEKLFF.

The count of this clone is one. The chain combines TRBV5-4 with TRBJ1-1; D unclear. With 4 bases removed from V and 10 bases from J, the gap between germline ends came to 11 bases. Germline V CDR1 and CDR2: SGHNT, YYREEE (reference sequence). This CDR3 is 11 amino acids long. CDR3 DNA: TGTGCCAGCAGCCCGCGCGTGATAGCTTTCTTT. Its protein is CASSPRVIAFF. The variable domain in full, with the rest retrieved from reference TRBV5-4 and TRBJ1-1, is ETGVTQSPTHLIKTRGQQVTLRCSSQSGHNTVSWYQQALGQGPQFIFQYYREEENGRGNFPPRFSGLQFPNYSSELNVNALELDDSALYLCASSPRVIAFFGQGTRLTVV.

The V gene is TRBV11-2, the J gene TRBJ2-3; TRBD1 aligns across 8 bases. CDR3 length: 15 residues. V dropped 6 bases and J dropped 6; count of bases not matched to a gene: 11. Germline V gene lookup returns CDR1 SGHAT and CDR2 FQNNGV. This CDR3 reads CASSSGTGPLDTQYF. CDR3 DNA sequence: TGTGCCAGCAGTTCCGGGACAGGACCCTTGGATACGCAGTATTTT.

In nucleotides, the CDR3 is TGTGCCAGCAGCCCGTCCCTACCCTGGACAGTTAAGAGGAACTATGGCTACACCTTC. Residues: CASSPSLPWTVKRNYGYTF. The rearrangement links TRBV7-8 to TRBJ1-2; the D gene is possibly TRBD1 (6 bases). The V end was cut by 5 bases, the J end by 2 bases, with 27 bases between. The CDR3 sequence is 19 residues long. Germline CDR1 is SGHVS and CDR2 is FQNEAQ.

This clone has a handful of counts. The rearrangement joins TRBV7-9 to TRBJ2-7; D possibly corresponds to TRBD2 (6 bases). Germline V lookup: CDR1 SEHNR, CDR2 FQNEAQ (reference sequence). This CDR3 has 14 amino acids. The ends were cut back, 5 bases at V and 3 bases at J, with 14 bases in the middle. The DNA of the CDR3 is TGTGCCAGCAGCCCTACCTTCGGGGGCTACGAGCAGTACTTC. Residues: CASSPTFGGYEQYF.

The count of this clone is one. This chain uses TRBV5-4 with TRBJ2-7; D remains unclear. Per germline, CDR1 SGHNT and CDR2 YYREEE (reference sequence). The V and J ends lost 0 bases and 5 bases respectively, with 12 bases between them. The CDR3 extends over 14 amino acids. This chain's CDR3 is CASSLDRPSNEQYF. DNA of the CDR3: TGTGCCAGCAGCTTGGACAGACCTTCTAACGAGCAGTACTTC.

The chain recombines TRBV30 with TRBJ2-3; D is unclear. The length of the CDR3 is 11 residues. Trimming removed 4 bases at V and 5 bases at J, with 7 bases between. In germline, CDR1 is GTSNPN, CDR2 SVGIG (reference sequence). CDR3 sequence: CAWKRGDTQYF. Written as DNA, the CDR3 is TGTGCCTGGAAGCGCGGAGATACGCAGTATTTT.

The chain is built from TRBV4-1 and TRBJ1-5; D ambiguous. The CDR3 covers 13 residues. The V gene's germline CDR1 is MGHRA and CDR2 YSYEKL. Trimming pared 0 bases from V and 7 bases from J, leaving 7 bases between. The CDR3 DNA reads as TGCGCCAGCAGCCAAGATGTCGGGCAGCCCCAGCATTTT. The encoded protein is CASSQDVGQPQHF.

The CDR3 DNA is TGTGCCAGCAGCTTAGACAGGGGTCGAGGAAACACCATATATTTT. Translation gives CASSLDRGRGNTIYF. This sequence joins TRBV7-2 and TRBJ1-3, with 7 bases aligning to TRBD1. With V trimmed by 1 base and J by 4 bases, 4 bases remained unmatched. This CDR3 region has 15 residues. Germline V CDR1 and CDR2: SGHTA, FQGNSA.

The gene calls are TRBV5-4 and TRBJ2-3; 8 bases are shared with TRBD2. The CDR3 runs 15 residues. The germline V gene has CDR1 SGHNT and CDR2 YYREEE (reference sequence). The junction had 6 bases not matched to a gene; V was cut back by 3 bases and J by 3 bases. The CDR3 reads CASSSFQRETDTQYF. The CDR3 DNA follows: TGTGCCAGCAGCTCGTTCCAGCGGGAGACAGATACGCAGTATTTT.

The chain combines TRBV7-2 with TRBJ2-7, with 11 bases fitting TRBD1. With 4 bases clipped from V and 3 bases from J, the junction kept 2 bases outside the gene matches. The CDR3 runs to 14 residues. Germline CDR1 is SGHTA and CDR2 is FQGNSA. The DNA of the CDR3 is TGTGCCAGCAGCTGGGACAGGGGGAACTACGAGCAGTACTTC. Residues: CASSWDRGNYEQYF.

The chain joins TRBV30 to TRBJ1-6; 7 nucleotides match TRBD1. The germline V gene encodes CDR1 GTSNPN and CDR2 SVGIG (reference sequence). CDR3 size: 13 residues. With V trimmed by 2 bases and J by 10 bases, 5 bases remained unmatched. CDR3 loop: CAWSRQGGSPLHF. DNA for the CDR3: TGTGCCTGGAGTAGGCAGGGGGGCTCACCCCTCCACTTT.

The CDR3 DNA follows: TGTGCCAGCAGCCCGGACTGGTCAACTGAAGCTTTCTTT. Its protein is CASSPDWSTEAFF. The genes are TRBV2 and TRBJ1-1, with D unresolved. Germline lookup yields CDR1 SNHLY and CDR2 FYNNEI. The CDR3 extends over 13 amino acids. Trimming cost V 6 bases and J 5 bases, with 13 bases left between them.

V and J are TRBV9 and TRBJ2-3; 15 bases match TRBD2. With V trimmed by 0 bases and J by 5 bases, 13 bases remained unmatched. The CDR3 contains 20 residues. Per germline, CDR1 SGDLS and CDR2 YYNGEE. The CDR3 coding sequence is TGTGCCAGCAGCGTAGGGATCCCGGGACTAGCGGGGGGTCGTCGAGATACGCAGTATTTT. Residues: CASSVGIPGLAGGRRDTQYF.

This clone appeared a few times. This chain joins TRBV5-4 and TRBJ1-1, with D perhaps TRBD1 (6 bases). Germline loops: CDR1 SGHNT, CDR2 YYREEE (reference sequence). Trimming shortened V by 4 bases and J by 4 bases, and 17 bases separated the two germline ends. The CDR3 has 15 residues. The CDR3 spells CASSVQGRGGTEAFF. As DNA, the CDR3 is TGTGCCAGCAGCGTACAGGGTAGGGGCGGCACTGAAGCTTTCTTT.